Listed here are 29 T cell receptor beta chains from one sample, sequenced in a study of shared clonotypes between healthy human individuals. Measured with immunoSEQ multiplex PCR; TCRdb has only the in-frame clones, and not every one. The sample has about 2,500,000 clones, roughly 92% seen once. Sequenced input: naive CD4+ T cells sorted from blood. As for subset: CD45RA+ positively selected. The receptors shown here come from a man younger than 35 in good health.

CDR3 loop: CASRPHRGREGLDEKLFF. The CDR3 bases are TGCGCCAGCAGACCACACAGGGGGCGCGAGGGGTTGGATGAAAAACTGTTTTTT. This chain links TRBV4-1 with TRBJ1-4; 9 bases align to TRBD1. The CDR3 totals 18 residues. Germline CDR1 MGHRA, CDR2 YSYEKL. Trimming removed 6 bases from V and 6 bases from J; junction bases left unmatched: 17.

V is TRBV6-8 and J is TRBJ2-5, with D unresolved. The CDR3 runs 15 residues. V dropped 0 bases and J dropped 9 bases, with 17 bases sitting between them. CDR1 MNHGY and CDR2 SAAAGT come from the germline V gene. The CDR3: CASSYSMALPAAQYF. DNA for the CDR3: TGTGCCAGCAGTTACTCGATGGCCCTCCCCGCGGCCCAGTACTTC.

The chain is built from TRBV18 and TRBJ1-1; possible D gene TRBD1, 5 bases. Trimming stripped 9 bases from V and 8 bases from J, with 10 bases between. Germline V gene lookup returns CDR1 KGHSH and CDR2 LQKENI. The CDR3 totals 10 residues. DNA of the CDR3: TGTGCCAGTGTCGGGGGGGAAGCTTTCTTT. Translation: CASVGGEAFF.

V is TRBV6-6 and J is TRBJ1-6; D is unclear. Trimming pared 6 bases from V and 10 bases from J, leaving 7 bases between. This CDR3 region has 11 residues. Germline CDR1 and CDR2: MNHNY and SVGAGI (reference sequence). The CDR3, as DNA: TGTGCCAGCAGGGGCGGATCACCCCTCCACTTT. Translation gives CASRGGSPLHF.

CDR3 in amino acids: CASTETTLSYEQYF. The CDR3 nucleotides read TGTGCCAGCACCGAAACTACTCTCTCCTACGAGCAGTACTTC. The V call is TRBV2, the J call TRBJ2-7; D remains ambiguous. This CDR3 region has 14 residues. Trimming removed 7 bases at V and 0 bases at J, with 13 bases between. Germline CDR1 is SNHLY and CDR2 is FYNNEI.

The V gene is TRBV7-2, the J gene TRBJ2-7; D is tentatively TRBD1 or TRBD2 (6 bases each). This CDR3 comprises 15 residues. Per the germline V gene, CDR1 is SGHTA and CDR2 is FQGNSA. Deletions cut 2 bases from V and 4 bases from J, with 15 bases between. The chain's CDR3 is CASSLRNGGSYEQYF. The CDR3 DNA reads as TGTGCCAGCAGCTTAAGGAACGGGGGCTCATACGAGCAGTACTTC.

The rearrangement joins TRBV5-6 to TRBJ2-7; D is perhaps TRBD2 (5 bases). CDR1 and CDR2 from the germline V gene are SGHDT and YYEEEE. Trimming pared 0 bases from V and 2 bases from J, leaving 12 bases between. This CDR3 region has 15 residues. This chain's CDR3 is CASSLGIAPPYEQYF. As DNA, the CDR3 is TGTGCCAGCAGCTTGGGGATAGCGCCCCCCTACGAGCAGTACTTC.

The chain employs TRBV28 and TRBJ1-1; 7 nucleotides match TRBD1. The CDR3 contains 15 residues. The J segment lost 3 bases and the V segment lost 4 bases, leaving 8 bases of the junction unmatched. Germline V gene sequence: CDR1 MDHEN, CDR2 SYDVKM. The CDR3 DNA follows: TGTGCCAGCAGTTCTGGCGGGACAGATCACACTGAAGCTTTCTTT. Protein product: CASSSGGTDHTEAFF.

This sequence joins TRBV2 and TRBJ1-6; D ambiguous. This CDR3 spans 12 amino acids. Looked up from germline, CDR1 is SNHLY and CDR2 is FYNNEI. Trimming cost V 4 bases and J 10 bases, with 8 bases left between them. The CDR3 bases are TGTGCCAGCAGTGGCAAGCCCTCACCCCTCCACTTT. Protein product: CASSGKPSPLHF.

The genes are TRBV6-5 and TRBJ2-7; D may be TRBD2 (5 bases). CDR3 size: 13 residues. The germline V gene encodes CDR1 MNHEY and CDR2 SVGAGI. V was shortened by 0 bases and J by 6 bases, with 9 bases between the two germline ends. The CDR3 spells CASSYSSSFEQYF. In DNA form, the CDR3 reads TGTGCCAGCAGTTACTCGTCTAGCTTCGAGCAGTACTTC.

The DNA of the CDR3 is TGTGCCAGCAAGAGACTGAACACCGGGGAGCTGTTTTTT. It translates to CASKRLNTGELFF. The chain recombines TRBV9 with TRBJ2-2; D is unclear. The CDR3 extends over 13 amino acids. Germline V gene lookup returns CDR1 SGDLS and CDR2 YYNGEE. The ends were cut back, 6 bases at V and 1 base at J, with 7 bases in the middle.

With respect to this clone: Other nucleotide sequences in the sample specify the same CDR3. The chain carries TRBV10-3 and TRBJ2-7, with D tentatively TRBD1 (6 bases). This CDR3 region has 11 residues. The germline gives CDR1 ENHRY, CDR2 SYGVKD. Trimming took 5 bases from V and 7 from J, leaving 9 bases between them. The CDR3 DNA follows: TGTGCCATCAGTCCCGACAGGGAGCAGTACTTC. The encoded protein is CAISPDREQYF.

This clone was counted only a few times. The rearrangement uses TRBV19 and TRBJ1-1, with 8 bases lining up with TRBD1. The V gene's germline CDR1 is LNHDA and CDR2 SQIVND (reference sequence). This CDR3 contains 13 residues. V was clipped by 7 bases and J by 10 bases; unmatched bases: 11. CDR3 in DNA: TGTGCCAGTAACGACAGGGGTCGATCGGGAGCTTTCTTT. It encodes CASNDRGRSGAFF.

The rearrangement links TRBV9 to TRBJ2-7, with 10 bases matching TRBD2. This CDR3 contains 15 residues. Germline-derived CDR1 and CDR2 are SGDLS and YYNGEE. V lost 4 bases, J lost 6 bases, and 10 bases stayed unmatched. CDR3 sequence: CASSPSGLAIGEQYF. The DNA for the CDR3 is TGTGCCAGCAGCCCCTCGGGACTAGCGATTGGCGAGCAGTACTTC.

The CDR3 loop is CASWDFIQETQYF. As DNA, the CDR3 is TGTGCCAGCTGGGACTTCATCCAGGAGACCCAGTACTTC. The rearrangement uses TRBV7-9 and TRBJ2-5; D possibly corresponds to TRBD2 (6 bases). Germline CDR1 SEHNR, CDR2 FQNEAQ (reference sequence). The CDR3 runs to 13 residues. The V and J ends lost 8 bases and 5 bases respectively, with 15 bases between them.

In this sample, this clone turned up a few times. This chain joins TRBV4-2 and TRBJ1-4, with D possibly matching TRBD1 (5 bases). This CDR3 spans 15 amino acids. The germline V and J ends were trimmed by 4 bases and 3 bases, with 12 bases remaining between them. The germline CDR1 and CDR2 sequences are LGHNA and YNFKEQ. The CDR3 region is CASSRLSGSNEKLFF. The CDR3 DNA follows: TGTGCCAGCAGCCGGCTTTCAGGGTCTAATGAAAAACTGTTTTTT.

This chain joins TRBV5-8 and TRBJ1-5; 10 bases agree with TRBD1. Trimming cost V 4 bases and J 0 bases; bases outside gene matches: 7. The CDR3 runs 17 residues. Germline loops: CDR1 SGHTS, CDR2 YDEGEE. In DNA form, the CDR3 reads TGTGCCAGCAGCGGGGGACAGGGGACCTTTAGCAATCAGCCCCAGCATTTT. Protein sequence: CASSGGQGTFSNQPQHF.

The genes are TRBV6-5 and TRBJ1-5; maybe TRBD1 (5 bases). The V gene's germline CDR1 is MNHEY and CDR2 SVGAGI. The CDR3 length is 14 residues. V lost 5 bases and J lost 11, with 19 bases in between. The DNA of the CDR3 is TGTGCCAGCAGTCGTACCGGGACGGCATCAGCCCAGCATTTT. Translating gives CASSRTGTASAQHF.

The chain is built from TRBV7-2 and TRBJ2-1, with TRBD1 matching 9 bases. Trimming cost V 6 bases and J 7 bases; bases outside gene matches: 4. The CDR3 length is 13 residues. The germline V gene encodes CDR1 SGHTA and CDR2 FQGNSA. The CDR3 DNA reads as TGTGCCAGCAGGACAGGGGGTACGAATGAGCAGTTCTTC. Protein sequence: CASRTGGTNEQFF.

The chain links TRBV5-4 to TRBJ2-3; the D gene is possibly TRBD2 (6 bases). The length of the CDR3 is 14 residues. The ends were cut back, 4 bases at V and 2 bases at J, with 11 bases in the middle. CDR1 is SGHNT, CDR2 YYREEE, per germline (reference sequence). The CDR3 nucleotides read TGTGCCAGCAGCGGGCGGGGATACACAGATACGCAGTATTTT. Translating it yields CASSGRGYTDTQYF.

The V gene is TRBV19, the J gene TRBJ1-6, with TRBD1 matching 9 bases. CDR1 and CDR2 (germline): LNHDA, SQIVND (reference sequence). CDR3 length equals 16 residues. V was pared by 7 bases and J by 8 bases, with 12 bases of the junction left unmatched. This CDR3 reads CASKYRQGEFYSPLHF. As DNA, the CDR3 is TGTGCCAGTAAATACAGACAGGGGGAATTTTATTCACCCCTCCACTTT.

V is TRBV29-1 and J is TRBJ1-1; D ambiguous. V dropped 4 bases and J dropped 2 bases, with 5 bases sitting between them. Germline assignment: CDR1 SQVTM and CDR2 ANQGSEA. The CDR3 sequence is 11 residues long. CDR3 in DNA: TGCAGCGTTGCCAGCAACACTGAAGCTTTCTTT. Its translation is CSVASNTEAFF. Filled out from reference TRBV29-1 and TRBJ1-1, the complete variable domain reads SAVISQKPSRDICQRGTSLTIQCQVDSQVTMMFWYRQQPGQSLTLIATANQGSEATYESGFVIDKFPISRPNLTFSTLTVSNMSPEDSSIYLCSVASNTEAFFGQGTRLTVV.

The V gene is TRBV5-1, the J gene TRBJ2-5; TRBD2 agrees at 9 bases. Trimming took 0 bases from V and 3 from J; bases not matched to a gene: 6. The CDR3 runs to 16 residues. CDR1 is SGHRS, CDR2 YFSETQ, per germline. This CDR3 reads CASSLDGVAGEETQYF. The CDR3, as DNA: TGCGCCAGCAGCTTGGACGGGGTAGCGGGAGAAGAGACCCAGTACTTC.

This clone was recorded a few times. The chain carries TRBV10-2 and TRBJ1-6; D perhaps matches TRBD1 (5 bases). With 10 bases removed from V and 5 bases from J, the gap between germline ends came to 15 bases. CDR3 length: 14 residues. Germline CDR1 reads WSHSY; CDR2 reads SAAADI. The CDR3 reads CATKGSLDNSPLHF. The CDR3 bases are TGCGCCACCAAGGGGAGCTTGGATAATTCACCCCTCCACTTT.

The CDR3 spells CASSLVTYGQFF. CDR3 DNA sequence: TGTGCCAGCAGTCTCGTGACGTACGGGCAGTTCTTC. The V call is TRBV7-9, the J call TRBJ2-1, with unresolved D. The CDR3 runs 12 residues. Trimming left V 6 bases short and J 12 bases short, with 15 bases between. Germline CDR1 is SEHNR and CDR2 is FQNEAQ (reference sequence).

As concerns this clone: Because the CDR3's place on the DNA is in doubt, the DNA is left out and the CDR3 is given as listed by TCRdb. The chain combines TRBV7-9 with TRBJ1-4; TRBD1, the table's D call, lacks a check against the DNA. The CDR3 numbers 15 amino acids, ends counted. Germline V gene lookup returns CDR1 SEHNR and CDR2 FQNEAQ (reference sequence). The CDR3 spells CASSFGPGLKEKLFF.

The chain combines TRBV6-5 with TRBJ1-4, with D possibly TRBD1 on 5 matching bases. The V and J ends lost 2 bases and 7 bases respectively, with 8 bases between them. The CDR3 has 13 amino acids. Per the germline V gene, CDR1 is MNHEY and CDR2 is SVGAGI. CDR3 in DNA: TGTGCCAGCAGTTACATCGGGGGTGAAAAACTGTTTTTT. Its translation is CASSYIGGEKLFF.

V usage is TRBV18 and J usage is TRBJ1-2, with D hard to call. From germline, CDR1 is KGHSH and CDR2 LQKENI. V shed 3 bases and J shed 4 bases, with 12 bases lying between them. The CDR3 has 14 residues. The CDR3 loop reads CASSPGEFGYGYTF. CDR3 nucleotide sequence: TGTGCCAGCTCACCCGGGGAGTTTGGCTATGGCTACACCTTC.

V gene TRBV6-1 combines with J gene TRBJ1-1, with a weak D call TRBD1 (5 bases). V lost 6 bases and J 8 bases, leaving 22 bases between the germline ends. Looked up from germline, CDR1 is MNHNS and CDR2 is SASEGT. The CDR3 has 15 amino acids. The CDR3 spells CASRPPPGPPNEAFF. CDR3 in DNA: TGTGCCAGCAGACCTCCACCGGGACCCCCCAACGAAGCTTTCTTT.